This record looks at one T cell receptor beta chain sequence and its context. As yet, its antigen is unknown. The CDR3 has 15 amino acids. The germline V gene has CDR1 SGHRS and CDR2 YFSETQ. This entry is derived from a study of CXCR3-negative and CXCR3-positive naive CD8 T cells. Triplicate sorts, 320,000 or so cells apiece, were made for each CD8+ T cell subset. By phenotype, naive CD8+ T cells were CD45RO-CCR7+CD27+CD95-. 5' RACE that incorporated UMI labels was used to prepare the TRB cDNA libraries. TCRdb re-called the 5' RACE reads and gives one entry per CDR3 protein, without DNA. This repertoire includes fewer than 65,000 distinct CDR3 sequences. Study results and caveats: Relative to CXCR3-negative naive cells, CXCR3-positive naive cells had more hydrophobic TRB CDR3s. For memory CD8+ cells diversity was much lower, but both naive subsets had comparably high diversity.

J is TRBJ2-7 and V is TRBV5-1; TCRdb selects TRBD1, and the lack of DNA leaves this call unchecked. Specimen: naive CXCR3+ CD8+ T cells from blood. Subset noted: CD45RO-CCR7+CD27+CD95- naive CD8+ T cells expressing CXCR3 (TNR3+). This clonotype originated in a human donor in good health. Some clones in this sample may be carry-over from other donors' samples. The CDR3 region is CASSTGPGTTYEQYF.